These 23 T cell receptor beta chains were sequenced from one sample in a study of blood T cell repertoires in COVID-19. The repertoire was sequenced with immunoSEQ multiplex PCR; TCRdb's copy has only in-frame clones and lacks some. The repertoire includes fewer than 250,000 clones, 83% of them detected once, and around 6% sits in the top ten. Sequenced input: peripheral blood. The origin of the receptors is a human donor in a cohort sampled during active COVID-19.

This clone appeared a single time. The V and J genes are TRBV5-1 and TRBJ2-2, with D tentatively TRBD2 (6 bases). CDR1 and CDR2 (germline): SGHRS, YFSETQ. This CDR3 has 15 residues. Trimming cost V 1 base and J 1 base, with 8 bases left between them. Written as DNA, the CDR3 is TGCGCCAGCAGCTTGAGACTAGGGAACACCGGGGAGCTGTTTTTT. It translates to CASSLRLGNTGELFF.

The chain has TRBV5-7 and TRBJ2-4; TRBD1 agrees at 9 bases. TRBV5-7 is filed as an ORF, its function uncertain. CDR3 length: 16 residues. Trimming removed 3 bases from V and 0 bases from J; junction bases left unmatched: 4. The CDR3 here is CASSSQGALAKNIQYF. The CDR3 DNA is TGTGCCAGCAGCTCACAGGGGGCTCTAGCCAAAAACATTCAGTACTTC.

V is TRBV5-4 and J is TRBJ2-3; D remains ambiguous. CDR1 and CDR2 from the germline V gene are SGHNT and YYREEE (reference sequence). With 3 bases removed from V and 2 bases from J, the gap between germline ends came to 7 bases. The CDR3 is 13 residues long. CDR3 amino acids: CASSSSNTDTQYF. The CDR3 DNA reads as TGTGCCAGCAGCTCGAGCAACACAGATACGCAGTATTTT.

The chain joins TRBV7-3 to TRBJ1-6; 7 bases line up with TRBD1. There are 15 residues in the CDR3. The germline gives CDR1 SGHTA, CDR2 FQGTGA. J lost 8 bases, V lost 1 base, and 5 bases had no gene match. The CDR3: CASSLNGQGDSPLHF. For the CDR3, the DNA is TGTGCCAGCAGCTTAAATGGTCAGGGGGATTCACCCCTCCACTTT.

The chain links TRBV13 to TRBJ2-1, with a possible D match to TRBD1 (5 bases). V was clipped by 5 bases and J by 7 bases, with 18 bases between them. The CDR3 length is 15 residues. Germline CDR1 PRHDT, CDR2 FYEKMQ (reference sequence). CDR3 in DNA: TGTGCCAGCAGCCGTGTAAGGACACTCGGGAATGAGCAGTTCTTC. As protein: CASSRVRTLGNEQFF.

This clone was recorded many times. This chain uses TRBV7-9 with TRBJ1-2, with TRBD1 as a possible D gene (5 bases). CDR1 SEHNR and CDR2 FQNEAQ come from the germline V gene (reference sequence). The CDR3 contains 14 residues. Trimming took 2 bases from V and 8 from J, leaving 15 bases between them. The CDR3 protein is CASSLRSQGAGYTF. The CDR3 DNA is TGTGCCAGCAGCTTAAGGTCTCAGGGTGCCGGCTACACCTTC.

The gene calls are TRBV19 and TRBJ2-7, with a possible D match to TRBD1 (6 bases). V dropped 0 bases and J dropped 2 bases, with 11 bases sitting between them. Germline assignment: CDR1 LNHDA and CDR2 SQIVND (reference sequence). CDR3 length: 15 residues. The CDR3 sequence: CASSIDQKGAYEQYF. The CDR3, as DNA: TGTGCCAGTAGTATAGATCAAAAGGGGGCCTACGAGCAGTACTTC.

The genes are TRBV2 and TRBJ1-5; 8 bases match TRBD1. From germline, CDR1 is SNHLY and CDR2 FYNNEI. The trim removed 7 bases at V and 6 bases at J, leaving 11 bases unmatched. This CDR3 contains 15 residues. The CDR3 DNA reads as TGTGCCAGCACCCGAGACAGGGGTACGGGTCAGCCCCAGCATTTT. Translation: CASTRDRGTGQPQHF.

Here the CDR3 DNA reads TGCGCCAGCAGACCAATCAGGGAGAACACTGAAGCTTTCTTT. Its translation: CASRPIRENTEAFF. The J gene is TRBJ1-1, the V gene TRBV23-1; tentatively, D is TRBD1 (5 bases). TRBV23-1 is placed among ORFs of uncertain function. The V gene lost 6 bases and the J gene lost 1 base, with 12 bases spanning the gap. There are 14 residues in the CDR3.

The CDR3 coding sequence is TGTGCCAGCAGCGCCGACAGGGCTGAAGCTTTCTTT. It is translated as CASSADRAEAFF. This chain uses TRBV13 with TRBJ1-1, with TRBD1 matching 7 bases. The CDR3 runs to 12 residues. Germline values: CDR1 PRHDT, CDR2 FYEKMQ (reference sequence). The trim removed 5 bases at V and 6 bases at J, leaving 3 bases unmatched. The variable domain in full, completed from reference TRBV13 and TRBJ1-1, reads AAGVIQSPRHLIKEKRETATLKCYPIPRHDTVYWYQQGPGQDPQFLISFYEKMQSDKGSIPDRFSAQQFSDYHSELNMSSLELGDSALYFCASSADRAEAFFGQGTRLTVV.

V usage is TRBV18 and J usage is TRBJ2-2, with 7 bases fitting TRBD1. The CDR3 contains 15 residues. J lost 3 bases, V lost 2 bases, and 3 bases had no gene match. Germline CDR1 KGHSH, CDR2 LQKENI. CDR3 in DNA: TGTGCCAGCTCACCAGGGACAGTCGACACCGGGGAGCTGTTTTTT. This codes for CASSPGTVDTGELFF.

This chain uses TRBV7-9 with TRBJ1-1; D remains unclear. V was cut by 5 bases and J by 1 base, with 8 bases left in between. The CDR3 totals 13 residues. Germline-derived CDR1 and CDR2 are SEHNR and FQNEAQ (reference sequence). The CDR3, as DNA: TGTGCCAGCAGCGAAACAGCGAACACTGAAGCTTTCTTT. Protein: CASSETANTEAFF.

This chain links TRBV19 with TRBJ1-1; 8 nucleotides line up with TRBD1. Germline V gene lookup returns CDR1 LNHDA and CDR2 SQIVND (reference sequence). The V gene end was trimmed by 4 bases and the J gene end by 5 bases; junction bases not matched to a gene: 6. This CDR3 spans 14 amino acids. The CDR3 bases are TGTGCCAGTAGTACGGGACAGGTCTCTACTGAAGCTTTCTTT. Translated, it gives CASSTGQVSTEAFF.

The rearrangement links TRBV11-2 to TRBJ2-7, with 9 bases fitting TRBD2. With 8 bases clipped from V and 2 bases from J, the junction kept 7 bases outside the gene matches. Germline loops: CDR1 SGHAT, CDR2 FQNNGV. The CDR3 is 14 amino acids. As DNA, the CDR3 is TGTGCCAGCCTTCCTGGACTAGCGACCTACGAGCAGTACTTC. Translating it yields CASLPGLATYEQYF.

V usage is TRBV4-1 and J usage is TRBJ1-4; TRBD1 agrees at 7 bases. Germline CDR1 MGHRA, CDR2 YSYEKL. V gave up 1 base and J gave up 4 bases; unmatched junction bases: 6. The CDR3 consists of 16 residues. The CDR3, as DNA: TGCGCCAGCAGCCAAGTGGCCGGGACAGATAATGAAAAACTGTTTTTT. This gives the protein CASSQVAGTDNEKLFF.

The chain combines TRBV29-1 with TRBJ2-3; D is possibly TRBD2 (5 bases). This CDR3 comprises 13 residues. Germline V CDR1 and CDR2: SQVTM, ANQGSEA. The germline V and J ends were trimmed by 7 bases and 1 base, with 12 bases remaining between them. The CDR3 DNA sequence: TGCAGCGGGGGAGAGTCTGGCACAGATACGCAGTATTTT. As protein: CSGGESGTDTQYF.

J is TRBJ2-3 and V is TRBV4-1; TRBD2 agrees at 8 bases. V was clipped by 4 bases and J by 6 bases; unmatched bases: 15. The germline gives CDR1 MGHRA, CDR2 YSYEKL. This CDR3 has 17 amino acids. DNA for the CDR3: TGCGCCAGCAGCCTCAACCCCGGGACTAGTAAGGCGGATACGCAGTATTTT. Its protein is CASSLNPGTSKADTQYF.

The gene calls are TRBV28 and TRBJ1-1; no clear D. V lost 6 bases and J lost 11, with 22 bases in between. CDR3 size: 14 residues. CDR1 is MDHEN, CDR2 SYDVKM, per germline. CDR3 region: CASRLITGRASAFF. For the CDR3, the DNA is TGTGCCAGCAGACTAATAACCGGGAGAGCTTCTGCTTTCTTT. Variable domain in full (rest from reference TRBV28 and TRBJ1-1): DVKVTQSSRYLVKRTGEKVFLECVQDMDHENMFWYRQDPGLGLRLIYFSYDVKMKEKGDIPEGYSVSREKKERFSLILESASTNQTSMYLCASRLITGRASAFFGQGTRLTVV.

The count of this clone is one. V gene TRBV28 combines with J gene TRBJ1-5; D not resolved. Per germline, CDR1 MDHEN and CDR2 SYDVKM. V shed 1 base and J shed 4 bases, with 14 bases lying between them. The CDR3 spans 16 residues. The CDR3, as DNA: TGTGCCAGCAGTTTATTAGGAGGGATCAGTAATCAGCCCCAGCATTTT. Protein product: CASSLLGGISNQPQHF.

The chain recombines TRBV2 with TRBJ1-2; 8 bases match TRBD1. Per the germline V gene, CDR1 is SNHLY and CDR2 is FYNNEI. V was pared by 5 bases and J by 6 bases, with 2 bases of the junction left unmatched. The CDR3 totals 12 residues. CDR3 nucleotide sequence: TGTGCCAGCAGTCCGACAGGGGATGGCTACACCTTC. It specifies CASSPTGDGYTF.

The chain employs TRBV5-1 and TRBJ2-7; D might be TRBD1 (6 bases). Germline values: CDR1 SGHRS, CDR2 YFSETQ. V was pared by 0 bases and J by 1 base, with 11 bases between. The length of the CDR3 is 15 residues. The CDR3 is CASSLDPGESYEQYF. The CDR3 bases are TGCGCCAGCAGCTTGGACCCAGGGGAGTCCTACGAGCAGTACTTC.

This chain uses TRBV30 with TRBJ1-4, with D unresolved. The CDR3 loop spans 15 amino acids. The germline V gene encodes CDR1 GTSNPN and CDR2 SVGIG (reference sequence). V was clipped by 4 bases and J by 0 bases, with 12 bases between them. The CDR3 DNA reads as TGTGCCTGGACCGCGGCCGATTCAACTAATGAAAAACTGTTTTTT. Amino acids: CAWTAADSTNEKLFF. The whole variable domain, filled in from reference TRBV30 and TRBJ1-4, reads SQTIHQWPATLVQPVGSPLSLECTVEGTSNPNLYWYRQAAGRGLQLLFYSVGIGQISSEVPQNLSASRPQDRQFILSSKKLLLSDSGFYLCAWTAADSTNEKLFFGSGTQLSVL.

This rearrangement joins TRBV3-1 (or the pseudogene TRBV3-2) to TRBJ1-1; 7 positions match TRBD1. The CDR3 contains 15 residues. CDR1 and CDR2 (germline): LGHDT, YNNKEL (reference sequence). The junction had 7 bases not matched to a gene; V was cut back by 1 base and J by 5 bases. In DNA, the CDR3 is TGTGCCAGCAGCCAAGCAGGGGGTTGGCAGACTGAAGCTTTCTTT. It yields the protein CASSQAGGWQTEAFF.